A single sample gave rise to the 9 T cell receptor beta chains below, sequenced in a study of T cells in Graves' hyperthyroidism and ophthalmopathy (dated by TCRdb to about 2019). The library came from multiplex PCR. For sequencing, an Illumina HiSeq 2000 was employed. The TCR beta CDR3 regions were amplified from RNA transcripts. For the first round of RT-PCR on the TCR CDR3, the HTBI primer set was used together with the Qiagen OneStep RT-PCR kit. TCRdb trimmed the raw reads at Q25, called clones with MiXCR and kept productive beta chains. When rows share a CDR3 protein, they turn into one entry using the most common DNA and genes. This sample has about 300,000 distinct CDR3 sequences in its table, and about an eighth of those were observed once. The leading ten clones occupy almost 8% of the sample. Specimen: blood. The source is a woman aged 25 to 39 with Graves' hyperthyroidism that later progressed to Graves' ophthalmopathy.

This clonotype was observed many times. The chain joins TRBV27 to TRBJ1-6; TRBD1 agrees at 7 bases. The CDR3 has 18 amino acids. The trim removed 7 bases at V and 3 bases at J, leaving 15 bases unmatched. Germline lookup yields CDR1 MNHEY and CDR2 SMNVEV (reference sequence). The CDR3 is CASTVRAPGQIYNSPLHF. The CDR3 DNA follows: TGTGCCAGCACCGTTAGGGCGCCGGGACAGATCTATAATTCACCCCTCCACTTT.

This clonotype was picked up many times. The chain carries TRBV7-2 and TRBJ1-2; D remains unclear. V was trimmed by 5 bases and J by 8 bases, leaving 9 bases between them. Looked up from germline, CDR1 is SGHTA and CDR2 is FQGNSA. The CDR3 spans 11 residues. The CDR3 nucleotides are TGTGCCAGCAGCCCGTCCTCGGGCTACACCTTC. Protein sequence: CASSPSSGYTF. Full variable domain (rest looked up from reference TRBV7-2 and TRBJ1-2): GAGVSQSPSNKVTEKGKDVELRCDPISGHTALYWYRQSLGQGLEFLIYFQGNSAPDKSGLPSDRFSAERTGGSVSTLTIQRTQQEDSAVYLCASSPSSGYTFGSGTRLTVV.

This clonotype has a count of ten or more. V is TRBV6-1 and J is TRBJ2-5; D gene uncertain. V was trimmed by 5 bases and J by 5 bases, leaving 12 bases between them. This CDR3 has 13 amino acids. Germline V gene lookup returns CDR1 MNHNS and CDR2 SASEGT. The chain's CDR3 is CASSRALGETQYF. CDR3 in DNA: TGTGCCAGCAGTCGGGCCTTAGGGGAGACCCAGTACTTC.

This clonotype was recorded at least ten times. The rearrangement uses TRBV27 and TRBJ2-1; weak D call: TRBD2 (6 bases). V was clipped by 5 bases and J by 7 bases, with 12 bases between them. This CDR3 comprises 13 residues. Germline lookup yields CDR1 MNHEY and CDR2 SMNVEV (reference sequence). CDR3 DNA sequence: TGTGCCAGCAGTCCGGGGGTTAAAAATGAGCAGTTCTTC. Its protein is CASSPGVKNEQFF.

The gene calls are TRBV27 and TRBJ2-2; the D gene is possibly TRBD2 (5 bases). The CDR3 loop spans 16 amino acids. V lost 0 bases, J lost 3 bases, and 11 bases lay in between. Germline-derived CDR1 and CDR2 are MNHEY and SMNVEV (reference sequence). In DNA, the CDR3 is TGTGCCAGCAGTTTATCTCCTCGGGGATACACCGGGGAGCTGTTTTTT. This codes for CASSLSPRGYTGELFF.

This clonotype was seen a few times. V usage is TRBV10-3 and J usage is TRBJ2-7, with D possibly called TRBD1 or TRBD2 (5 bases each). Germline V CDR1 and CDR2: ENHRY, SYGVKD. V lost 6 bases and J 1 base, leaving 13 bases between the germline ends. This CDR3 has 14 residues. The CDR3 is CAISPGRNSYEQYF. The CDR3 DNA reads TGTGCCATCAGCCCGGGACGGAATTCCTACGAGCAGTACTTC.

This clonotype has a count of ten or more. This sequence joins TRBV2 and TRBJ1-4, with TRBD1 matching over 8 bases. CDR1 SNHLY and CDR2 FYNNEI come from the germline V gene. Trimming at V came to 3 bases and at J to 7 bases, leaving 7 bases not matched to a gene. CDR3 length: 15 amino acids. The CDR3 loop reads CASSEERTGLEKLFF. The CDR3 DNA sequence: TGTGCCAGCAGTGAGGAAAGGACAGGGCTTGAAAAACTGTTTTTT.

This clonotype was observed at least ten times. The chain recombines TRBV2 with TRBJ2-1; tentatively, D is TRBD2 (5 bases). From germline, CDR1 is SNHLY and CDR2 FYNNEI. V lost 0 bases, J lost 5 bases, and 14 bases lay in between. There are 16 residues in the CDR3. The CDR3 DNA reads as TGTGCCAGCAGTGAAGCGCCCGGGCTAGCTCACAATGAGCAGTTCTTC. Encoded protein: CASSEAPGLAHNEQFF.

In its sample, this clonotype was seen many times. The rearrangement joins TRBV30 to TRBJ2-7; possible D gene TRBD2, 5 bases. CDR1 is GTSNPN, CDR2 SVGIG, per germline (reference sequence). V lost 2 bases and J 0 bases, leaving 11 bases between the germline ends. This CDR3 spans 14 amino acids. CDR3 DNA: TGTGCCTGGAGTCTCGAAGCGGACTCCTACGAGCAGTACTTC. It codes for CAWSLEADSYEQYF. The whole variable domain, filled in from reference TRBV30 and TRBJ2-7, reads SQTIHQWPATLVQPVGSPLSLECTVEGTSNPNLYWYRQAAGRGLQLLFYSVGIGQISSEVPQNLSASRPQDRQFILSSKKLLLSDSGFYLCAWSLEADSYEQYFGPGTRLTVT.